The 26 T cell receptor beta chains below were found in one sample sequenced in a study of PD-1 blockade in classical Hodgkin lymphoma. All the patients suffered relapse after autologous stem cell transplantation, and brentuximab vedotin exposure differed. The table came from immunoSEQ multiplex PCR; TCRdb's copy has only in-frame clones and leaves some out. The data show 20,000 to 25,000 clones, about four fifths seen once. Here the sequenced sample was peripheral blood mononuclear cells (PBMCs), taken before the second cycle of nivolumab. The source is a human donor with classical Hodgkin lymphoma.

This clone was recorded a few times. V usage is TRBV6-6 and J usage is TRBJ2-7; 7 bases match TRBD1. CDR1 is MNHNY and CDR2 is SVGAGI in the germline V gene (reference sequence). The CDR3 spans 16 residues. V trimming: 0 bases; J trimming: 0 bases; junction bases outside the gene matches: 5. CDR3 sequence: CASSYSRGQSSYEQYF. In DNA form, the CDR3 reads TGTGCCAGCAGTTACTCGAGGGGACAGAGCTCCTACGAGCAGTACTTC.

The chain carries TRBV7-9 and TRBJ2-5, with no clear D. The CDR3 has 16 amino acids. The V gene lost 1 base and the J gene lost 2 bases, with 14 bases spanning the gap. CDR1 and CDR2 (germline): SEHNR, FQNEAQ (reference sequence). The CDR3 protein is CASSLVPRSDQETQYF. CDR3 bases: TGTGCCAGCAGCTTAGTGCCCAGGAGTGATCAAGAGACCCAGTACTTC.

The chain recombines TRBV5-5 with TRBJ2-2, with unresolved D. The germline V gene has CDR1 SGHKS and CDR2 YYEKEE (reference sequence). The CDR3 totals 14 residues. V was shortened by 3 bases and J by 0 bases, with 6 bases between the two germline ends. CDR3: CASSSVANTGELFF. DNA of the CDR3: TGTGCCAGCAGCTCGGTCGCGAACACCGGGGAGCTGTTTTTT.

This clone was seen only once. The chain joins TRBV28 to TRBJ1-1, with 7 bases lining up with TRBD1. Germline V gene lookup returns CDR1 MDHEN and CDR2 SYDVKM. V shed 4 bases and J 5 bases; nucleotides not matched to a gene: 7. This CDR3 has 14 residues. This chain's CDR3 is CASSSYRGKTEAFF. CDR3 bases: TGTGCCAGCAGTTCCTACAGGGGTAAGACTGAAGCTTTCTTT.

The chain combines TRBV19 with TRBJ1-1; perhaps TRBD1 as D (6 bases). The CDR3 length is 11 residues. The V and J ends lost 6 bases and 6 bases respectively, with 8 bases between them. The germline gives CDR1 LNHDA, CDR2 SQIVND (reference sequence). CDR3 loop: CASSWTAEAFF. The CDR3 DNA sequence: TGTGCCAGTAGCTGGACAGCTGAAGCTTTCTTT.

This sequence joins TRBV18 and TRBJ1-1; D is undetermined. This CDR3 is built from 17 residues. Germline V gene sequence: CDR1 KGHSH, CDR2 LQKENI. Trimming shortened V by 3 bases and J by 0 bases, and 17 bases separated the two germline ends. The CDR3 region is CASSPSQWTELNTEAFF. The CDR3 DNA follows: TGTGCCAGCTCACCCTCACAGTGGACGGAATTGAACACTGAAGCTTTCTTT.

The J gene is TRBJ1-6, the V gene TRBV6-5, with 9 bases aligning to TRBD1. CDR3 length: 16 residues. Germline lookup yields CDR1 MNHEY and CDR2 SVGAGI. With 0 bases clipped from V and 9 bases from J, the junction kept 6 bases outside the gene matches. CDR3 in DNA: TGTGCCAGCAGTTACTCCTGGACAGGGGAGGGTTCACCCCTCCACTTT. Residues: CASSYSWTGEGSPLHF.

The chain combines TRBV2 with TRBJ2-4; D remains ambiguous. Per germline, CDR1 SNHLY and CDR2 FYNNEI. Trimming removed 2 bases at V and 1 base at J, with 3 bases between. The CDR3 totals 13 residues. In nucleotides, the CDR3 is TGTGCCAGCAGTGAATGGGCCAAAAACATTCAGTACTTC. This encodes CASSEWAKNIQYF.

The CDR3 spells CASSLVVAHNNEQFF. In DNA, the CDR3 is TGTGCCAGCAGCTTAGTAGTAGCGCATAACAATGAGCAGTTCTTC. The chain couples TRBV13 to TRBJ2-1; perhaps TRBD2 as D (5 bases). CDR1 is PRHDT and CDR2 is FYEKMQ in the germline V gene (reference sequence). V was clipped by 1 base and J by 5 bases, with 12 bases between them. This CDR3 is built from 15 residues.

V usage is TRBV18 and J usage is TRBJ1-4; D possibly corresponds to TRBD1 (6 bases). The V gene's germline CDR1 is KGHSH and CDR2 LQKENI. The CDR3 has 14 amino acids. With 3 bases removed from V and 8 bases from J, the gap between germline ends came to 13 bases. This chain's CDR3 is CASSPSGAGEKLFF. In DNA form, the CDR3 reads TGTGCCAGCTCACCCTCAGGGGCGGGAGAAAAACTGTTTTTT.

This clone was recorded a few times. J is TRBJ2-7 and V is TRBV10-2; D perhaps matches TRBD1 (5 bases). The CDR3 is 14 amino acids. Germline loops: CDR1 WSHSY, CDR2 SAAADI. The germline V and J ends were trimmed by 6 bases and 0 bases, with 12 bases remaining between them. The CDR3 sequence is CASSHNRNSYEQYF. DNA for the CDR3: TGCGCCAGCAGCCATAACAGGAACTCCTACGAGCAGTACTTC.

In this sample, this clone turned up a few times. The chain is built from TRBV11-1 and TRBJ2-3; 9 nucleotides line up with TRBD2. Trimming took 3 bases from V and 8 from J; bases not matched to a gene: 12. CDR1 is SGHAT and CDR2 is FQDESV in the germline V gene (reference sequence). This CDR3 is 16 amino acids long. The CDR3 DNA follows: TGTGCCAGCAGCTTTCTTCGCGCGGGGGGGCTTAGTACGCAGTATTTT. This codes for CASSFLRAGGLSTQYF.

The V and J genes are TRBV5-6 and TRBJ1-1; tentative D call: TRBD1 (6 bases). The V end was cut by 2 bases, the J end by 11 bases, with 13 bases between. The CDR3 runs 12 residues. CDR1 and CDR2 (germline): SGHDT, YYEEEE. The CDR3 loop is CASSFLGGDAFF. The CDR3 DNA follows: TGTGCCAGCAGCTTTTTGGGGGGCGATGCTTTCTTT.

In this sample, this clone turned up once. CDR3 nucleotide sequence: TGTGCCAGCAGCCCGGGACTGACCAACACCGGGGAGCTGTTTTTT. Protein sequence: CASSPGLTNTGELFF. The chain links TRBV5-4 to TRBJ2-2, with D tentatively TRBD2 (6 bases). V shed 4 bases and J shed 2 bases, with 12 bases lying between them. This CDR3 contains 15 residues. Per the germline V gene, CDR1 is SGHNT and CDR2 is YYREEE (reference sequence).

The V and J genes are TRBV7-2 and TRBJ2-4; possibly TRBD1 for D (5 bases). The CDR3 sequence is 13 residues long. Germline V CDR1 and CDR2: SGHTA, FQGNSA. V lost 5 bases to trimming and J lost 4 bases, with 9 bases between them. The CDR3 here is CASSQTGKNIQYF. The CDR3 nucleotides are TGTGCCAGCAGCCAAACAGGAAAAAACATTCAGTACTTC.

This clone was recorded once. This CDR3 is CASSLGNRGREQYF. In DNA form, the CDR3 reads TGTGCCAGCAGCTTGGGTAACAGGGGTCGAGAGCAGTACTTC. V usage is TRBV5-4 and J usage is TRBJ2-7; 7 bases fit TRBD1. CDR1 is SGHNT, CDR2 YYREEE, per germline (reference sequence). After removal of 0 bases from V and 7 bases from J, the junction contained 7 bases not matched to a gene. The CDR3 sequence is 14 residues long. The entire variable domain, with the rest obtained from reference TRBV5-4 and TRBJ2-7, is as follows: ETGVTQSPTHLIKTRGQQVTLRCSSQSGHNTVSWYQQALGQGPQFIFQYYREEENGRGNFPPRFSGLQFPNYSSELNVNALELDDSALYLCASSLGNRGREQYFGPGTRLTVT.

The rearrangement links TRBV5-4 to TRBJ2-3; D ambiguous. The CDR3 contains 16 residues. Germline V lookup: CDR1 SGHNT, CDR2 YYREEE (reference sequence). The V gene lost 0 bases and the J gene lost 6 bases, with 17 bases spanning the gap. The CDR3 DNA reads TGTGCCAGCAGCTTGGCCCTCGCAGGCGTGAGGGATACGCAGTATTTT. Residues: CASSLALAGVRDTQYF.

V gene TRBV28 combines with J gene TRBJ2-7; D might be TRBD1 (5 bases). Trimming shortened V by 1 base and J by 1 base, and 11 bases separated the two germline ends. The CDR3 contains 15 residues. Germline CDR1 is MDHEN and CDR2 is SYDVKM. The CDR3 sequence: CASSLYVQGSYEQYF. CDR3 DNA: TGTGCCAGCAGTTTATACGTCCAGGGATCCTACGAGCAGTACTTC. The full variable domain, in which reference TRBV28 and TRBJ2-7 provide the parts outside the CDR3, is DVKVTQSSRYLVKRTGEKVFLECVQDMDHENMFWYRQDPGLGLRLIYFSYDVKMKEKGDIPEGYSVSREKKERFSLILESASTNQTSMYLCASSLYVQGSYEQYFGPGTRLTVT.

V usage is TRBV5-1 and J usage is TRBJ2-7; 10 bases agree with TRBD2. V trimming: 0 bases; J trimming: 3 bases; junction bases outside the gene matches: 6. The CDR3 spans 16 residues. Per the germline V gene, CDR1 is SGHRS and CDR2 is YFSETQ. This CDR3 reads CASSLASGGIVYEQYF. The DNA of the CDR3 is TGCGCCAGCAGCTTGGCTAGCGGGGGTATCGTCTACGAGCAGTACTTC.

Only one count was recorded for this clone. This chain joins TRBV7-8 and TRBJ2-3; 11 bases fit TRBD2. The CDR3 is 14 residues long. The trim removed 5 bases at V and 8 bases at J, leaving 6 bases unmatched. From germline, CDR1 is SGHVS and CDR2 FQNEAQ. Here the CDR3 DNA reads TGTGCCAGCAGCCTCGGACTAGCGGGCGGTACGCAGTATTTT. It encodes CASSLGLAGGTQYF.

This rearrangement joins TRBV2 to TRBJ1-1, with no clear D. Germline V gene sequence: CDR1 SNHLY, CDR2 FYNNEI. The CDR3 totals 14 residues. V lost 2 bases and J 1 base, leaving 8 bases between the germline ends. CDR3 protein: CASSEQRRNTEAFF. As DNA, the CDR3 is TGTGCCAGCAGTGAACAGAGACGGAACACTGAAGCTTTCTTT.

The V gene is TRBV9, the J gene TRBJ1-5, with a tentative D call TRBD1 (5 bases). CDR1 is SGDLS, CDR2 YYNGEE, per germline. The CDR3 sequence is 15 residues long. The ends were cut back, 1 base at V and 7 bases at J, with 15 bases in the middle. CDR3 bases: TGTGCCAGCAGCGTAAGTGGGGGGTTGGGGCAGCCCCAGCATTTT. It translates to CASSVSGGLGQPQHF.

This chain links TRBV18 with TRBJ1-1; D is uncertain. Per the germline V gene, CDR1 is KGHSH and CDR2 is LQKENI. V was shortened by 2 bases and J by 6 bases, with 13 bases between the two germline ends. CDR3 length: 14 amino acids. The CDR3 reads CASSPSGQDAEAFF. The CDR3 DNA reads TGTGCCAGCTCACCATCCGGGCAGGACGCTGAAGCTTTCTTT.

This clone was counted between two and nine times. This chain links TRBV25-1 with TRBJ1-1; D is unclear. Between the trimmed V and J ends, which lost 2 bases and 6 bases, there was a span of 10 bases. The germline V gene encodes CDR1 MGHDK and CDR2 SYGVNS. This CDR3 comprises 13 residues. In nucleotides, the CDR3 is TGTGCCAGCAGTGAAGTGGGGAGTGCTGAAGCTTTCTTT. Translated, it gives CASSEVGSAEAFF.

The chain links TRBV27 to TRBJ2-1; D not resolved. The CDR3 contains 14 residues. Trimming took 0 bases from V and 5 from J, leaving 8 bases between them. From germline, CDR1 is MNHEY and CDR2 SMNVEV (reference sequence). The CDR3 loop reads CASSLSRYHNEQFF. DNA of the CDR3: TGTGCCAGCAGTTTATCGCGGTATCACAATGAGCAGTTCTTC.

The chain is built from TRBV4-3 and TRBJ2-7; tentatively, D is TRBD1 or TRBD2 (5 bases each). The CDR3 runs 15 residues. V was trimmed by 3 bases and J by 1 base, leaving 13 bases between them. CDR1 and CDR2 from the germline V gene are LGHNA and YSLEER. The CDR3 bases are TGCGCCAGCAGCCAGGCCGGGACGGATTCCTACGAGCAGTACTTC. As protein: CASSQAGTDSYEQYF.